Shown below are 27 T cell receptor beta chains from a single sample sequenced in a study of blood T cells in healthy people across ages. For the second PCR, which ran for 7 to 11 cycles, a sample-barcoded 5' primer and a J-beta primer mix were used. A single record per CDR3 protein comes from TCRdb applying MiXCR to the 5' RACE reads. The sample has roughly 800,000 distinct CDR3 sequences, roughly 25% seen once. A further study also used this sample, focusing on T cells of mothers and their children.

Sequenced input: blood. The receptors were gathered from a boy aged 5-17 years in good health.

The V gene is TRBV12-3 or TRBV12-4, the J gene TRBJ2-1, with TRBD1 as a possible D gene (7 bases). The CDR3 is made up of 13 amino acids. Trimming left V 10 bases short and J 7 bases short, with 17 bases between. CDR3 bases: TGTGCCATCCGGGAGCAGGGGGTGAATGAGCAGTTCTTC. Translating gives CAIREQGVNEQFF.

This clonotype turned up a few times. This chain uses TRBV6-6 with TRBJ2-7; 11 positions agree with TRBD2. Germline CDR1 reads MNHNY; CDR2 reads SVGAGI (reference sequence). J was trimmed by 5 bases and V by 4 bases; bases with no gene match: 7. CDR3 size: 15 residues. The CDR3 DNA follows: TGTGCCAGCAGTTCTATAGCGGGGGGGATCGACGAGCAGTACTTC. The encoded protein is CASSSIAGGIDEQYF.

V usage is TRBV11-1 and J usage is TRBJ1-2; D possibly corresponds to TRBD1 (5 bases). Deletions cut 5 bases from V and 6 bases from J, with 19 bases between. Per the germline V gene, CDR1 is SGHAT and CDR2 is FQDESV (reference sequence). This CDR3 has 15 residues. The CDR3 DNA reads as TGTGCCAGCAGCGGCGGGACGACGACTCTCCATGGCTACACCTTC. This sequence encodes CASSGGTTTLHGYTF.

V is TRBV7-2 and J is TRBJ1-6; tentative D call: TRBD1 (6 bases). V lost 5 bases and J lost 11, with 16 bases in between. The CDR3 has 14 amino acids. The germline V gene encodes CDR1 SGHTA and CDR2 FQGNSA. The CDR3 DNA reads TGTGCCAGCAGCCCTGCCGCACAGGGCGCACCCCTCCACTTT. Amino acid sequence: CASSPAAQGAPLHF.

This clonotype was seen at least ten times. This chain connects TRBV9 to TRBJ2-5, with D unresolved. Germline assignment: CDR1 SGDLS and CDR2 YYNGEE. The CDR3 extends over 13 amino acids. Trimming shortened V by 0 bases and J by 1 base, and 4 bases separated the two germline ends. CDR3 in amino acids: CASSVGVQETQYF. The DNA for the CDR3 is TGTGCCAGCAGCGTAGGGGTCCAAGAGACCCAGTACTTC. The full variable domain, completed using reference TRBV9 and TRBJ2-5, is DSGVTQTPKHLITATGQRVTLRCSPRSGDLSVYWYQQSLDQGLQFLIQYYNGEERAKGNILERFSAQQFPDLHSELNLSSLELGDSALYFCASSVGVQETQYFGPGTRLLVL.

This clonotype has more than one count but fewer than ten. The chain combines TRBV5-1 with TRBJ1-4, with D perhaps TRBD1 (5 bases). The germline V gene has CDR1 SGHRS and CDR2 YFSETQ. V shed 6 bases and J shed 0 bases, with 15 bases lying between them. This CDR3 contains 16 residues. The CDR3 DNA follows: TGCGCCAGCACCCTGGGTGGCAGGGCAACTAATGAAAAACTGTTTTTT. Translating gives CASTLGGRATNEKLFF.

The rearrangement links TRBV20-1 to TRBJ2-5; the D gene is possibly TRBD2 (5 bases). Germline V lookup: CDR1 DFQATT, CDR2 SNEGSKA (reference sequence). This CDR3 spans 17 amino acids. The V and J ends lost 1 base and 5 bases respectively, with 23 bases between them. CDR3 bases: TGCAGTGCTAGAGCCCCCCCGGATAGAGTTCGGGGTGAGACCCAGTACTTC. It specifies CSARAPPDRVRGETQYF.

This clonotype came up many times. The rearrangement links TRBV10-3 to TRBJ2-4; TRBD1 aligns across 9 bases. The ends lost 6 bases at V and 9 bases at J; junction bases unmatched: 6. Germline V gene data show CDR1 as ENHRY and CDR2 as SYGVKD. The CDR3 runs to 13 residues. This CDR3 is CAISPRQGVIQYF. CDR3 nucleotide sequence: TGTGCCATCAGCCCAAGACAGGGGGTCATTCAGTACTTC.

This clonotype turned up a few times. The chain carries TRBV9 and TRBJ2-2, with no clear D. The V gene's germline CDR1 is SGDLS and CDR2 YYNGEE. V dropped 4 bases and J dropped 5 bases, with 9 bases sitting between them. The CDR3 covers 13 residues. CDR3: CASSRLRTGELFF. Written as DNA, the CDR3 is TGTGCCAGCAGCCGCCTTAGGACCGGGGAGCTGTTTTTT.

This clonotype has just a few counts. J is TRBJ2-2 and V is TRBV7-7; 7 nucleotides line up with TRBD2. With 6 bases clipped from V and 4 bases from J, the junction kept 8 bases outside the gene matches. The CDR3 is 15 residues long. The germline gives CDR1 SSHAT, CDR2 FNYEAQ (reference sequence). The CDR3 spells CASRASGGPTGELFF. The CDR3 DNA follows: TGTGCCAGCAGGGCGTCGGGGGGACCCACCGGGGAGCTGTTTTTT.

In DNA, the CDR3 is TGCAGCGTTGTAAAGGGGGTGAACTACAATGAGCAGTTCTTC. This gives the protein CSVVKGVNYNEQFF. The chain employs TRBV29-1 and TRBJ2-5; possibly TRBD1 for D (6 bases). The J call may not be correct, given that the DNA end is closer to TRBJ2-1. From germline, CDR1 is SQVTM and CDR2 ANQGSEA. This CDR3 spans 14 amino acids.

This chain connects TRBV7-9 to TRBJ2-3, with D tentatively TRBD2 (6 bases). The CDR3 runs 14 residues. Trimming took 5 bases from V and 3 from J, leaving 12 bases between them. Per the germline V gene, CDR1 is SEHNR and CDR2 is FQNEAQ (reference sequence). The CDR3 DNA sequence: TGTGCCAGCAGCCCGGACTACAGAACAGATACGCAGTATTTT. It encodes CASSPDYRTDTQYF.

This clonotype was observed a few times. The junction differs from germline at one of its ends, possibly a read error. The chain combines TRBV3-1 with TRBJ2-5; unclear D gene. The germline gives CDR1 LGHDT, CDR2 YNNKEL (reference sequence). The CDR3 consists of 13 residues. The CDR3 nucleotides read TGTGCCAGCAGCCAAGGAGATGGAAGCTCTCGCTCGTTC. It encodes CASSQGDGSSRSF.

This sequence joins TRBV5-1 and TRBJ2-1, with 10 bases matching TRBD2. CDR3 length: 17 amino acids. Germline CDR1 reads SGHRS; CDR2 reads YFSETQ. Unmatched junction bases numbered 10, after V lost 0 bases and J lost 7 bases. The CDR3 loop reads CASSLGSLAGGPNEQFF. The DNA of the CDR3 is TGCGCCAGCAGCTTGGGGTCGTTAGCGGGAGGTCCAAATGAGCAGTTCTTC.

The rearrangement joins TRBV10-3 to TRBJ1-1; 7 bases line up with TRBD1. V trimming: 10 bases; J trimming: 3 bases; junction bases outside the gene matches: 11. CDR3 size: 14 residues. Per the germline V gene, CDR1 is ENHRY and CDR2 is SYGVKD. CDR3 in amino acids: CATDRGGRDTEAFF. CDR3 DNA sequence: TGTGCCACTGACAGAGGGGGCAGGGACACTGAAGCTTTCTTT.

This clonotype occurred a few times. V and J are TRBV20-1 and TRBJ2-5, with 9 bases fitting TRBD1. V dropped 6 bases and J dropped 13; count of bases not matched to a gene: 18. The CDR3 is made up of 14 amino acids. Germline V gene sequence: CDR1 DFQATT, CDR2 SNEGSKA (reference sequence). The CDR3 loop is CSAEYRDRVVGPYF. The CDR3 bases are TGCAGTGCCGAGTACCGGGACAGGGTGGTCGGTCCGTACTTC.

This sequence joins TRBV6-6 and TRBJ2-2, with 8 bases that match TRBD2. The junction had 7 bases not matched to a gene; V was cut back by 5 bases and J by 5 bases. Per the germline V gene, CDR1 is MNHNY and CDR2 is SVGAGI (reference sequence). The CDR3 is 15 residues long. CDR3: CASSKPGGATGELFF. CDR3 nucleotide sequence: TGTGCCAGCAGTAAACCCGGGGGGGCTACCGGGGAGCTGTTTTTT.

V usage is TRBV12-3 or TRBV12-4 and J usage is TRBJ2-4; a weak D match, TRBD2 (6 bases). With 2 bases removed from V and 1 base from J, the gap between germline ends came to 12 bases. The CDR3 has 16 residues. CDR3 sequence: CASSLYGAGAKNIQYF. The CDR3 nucleotides read TGTGCCAGCAGTTTATACGGGGCGGGGGCCAAAAACATTCAGTACTTC.

This sequence joins TRBV2 and TRBJ1-2; D gene ambiguous. CDR3 length equals 16 residues. V lost 0 bases to trimming and J lost 0 bases, with 11 bases between them. Germline V gene data show CDR1 as SNHLY and CDR2 as FYNNEI. CDR3 DNA: TGTGCCAGCAGTGAAGCGCCGGGGAGAACTAACTATGGCTACACCTTC. Protein sequence: CASSEAPGRTNYGYTF.

This clonotype was counted between two and nine times. A much larger clone lies a single base off, so this may be a read error. The chain links TRBV6-1 to TRBJ2-7, with 7 positions matching TRBD2. Germline V gene sequence: CDR1 MNHNS, CDR2 SASEGT. V shed 3 bases and J 0 bases; nucleotides not matched to a gene: 8. The CDR3 is 16 residues long. The CDR3 spells CASSDDSGSPSYEQYF. The CDR3 DNA reads as TGTGCCAGCAGTGATGATAGCGGGTCCCCCTCCTACGAGCAGTACTTC.

This chain uses TRBV5-5 with TRBJ1-1; TRBD1 is a possible D gene (5 bases). Trimming cost V 5 bases and J 1 base, with 12 bases left between them. CDR1 and CDR2 from the germline V gene are SGHKS and YYEKEE (reference sequence). The length of the CDR3 is 14 residues. This CDR3 reads CASRPGTTNTEAFF. The CDR3 DNA reads TGTGCCAGCAGACCGGGGACCACGAACACTGAAGCTTTCTTT.

The chain combines TRBV10-2 with TRBJ1-3; 9 bases match TRBD1. The V gene's germline CDR1 is WSHSY and CDR2 SAAADI. The V gene end was trimmed by 7 bases and the J gene end by 4 bases; junction bases not matched to a gene: 8. This CDR3 has 15 amino acids. The DNA for the CDR3 is TGCGCCAGCACCTCACAGGGGGCGAAGGGAAACACCATATATTTT. Protein product: CASTSQGAKGNTIYF.

This clonotype was observed a handful of times. This chain links TRBV28 with TRBJ1-1, with D unresolved. The germline V and J ends were trimmed by 6 bases and 8 bases, with 13 bases remaining between them. This CDR3 comprises 12 residues. Germline CDR1 reads MDHEN; CDR2 reads SYDVKM. This CDR3 is CASRIRREEAFF. For the CDR3, the DNA is TGTGCCAGCAGAATACGGCGGGAGGAAGCTTTCTTT.

The rearrangement uses TRBV9 and TRBJ2-3; 8 nucleotides match TRBD1. The CDR3 has 18 residues. The germline V gene has CDR1 SGDLS and CDR2 YYNGEE. The V segment lost 4 bases and the J segment 5 bases; nucleotides outside the gene matches: 18. CDR3 DNA sequence: TGTGCCAGCAGCCCGGGCCGGAGACAGGGGCGTTTTGGAGATACGCAGTATTTT. Its translation: CASSPGRRQGRFGDTQYF.

The table lists this clonotype with a few counts. J is TRBJ2-1 and V is TRBV11-2, with TRBD2 matching 8 bases. The CDR3 length is 16 residues. The germline V gene has CDR1 SGHAT and CDR2 FQNNGV. V shed 2 bases, J shed 10 bases, and the junction held 13 bases outside the gene matches. CDR3 region: CASSLRGGGTSPEQFF. Written as DNA, the CDR3 is TGTGCCAGCAGCTTAAGAGGCGGGGGGACCTCCCCGGAGCAGTTCTTC.

The chain carries TRBV14 and TRBJ2-3; a weak D match, TRBD1 (5 bases). V dropped 1 base and J dropped 3 bases, with 8 bases sitting between them. This CDR3 comprises 14 residues. Germline V gene lookup returns CDR1 SGHDN and CDR2 FVKESK. The CDR3 DNA is TGTGCCAGCAGCCAAGTTAGGACAACAGATACGCAGTATTTT. It is translated as CASSQVRTTDTQYF. Complete variable domain (other parts from reference TRBV14 and TRBJ2-3): EAGVTQFPSHSVIEKGQTVTLRCDPISGHDNLYWYRRVMGKEIKFLLHFVKESKQDESGMPNNRFLAERTGGTYSTLKVQPAELEDSGVYFCASSQVRTTDTQYFGPGTRLTVL.

Concerning this clonotype: One end of the junction fails to match germline, which may point to a read error. The CDR3 region is CASSEGQGSSGANVLTF. The CDR3 DNA follows: TGCGCCAGCAGTGAAGGGCAGGGAAGCTCTGGGGCCAACGTCCTGACTTTC. V gene TRBV2 combines with J gene TRBJ2-6, with D perhaps matching TRBD1 (5 bases). CDR3 length equals 17 residues. Germline-derived CDR1 and CDR2 are SNHLY and FYNNEI.